This passage covers 12 T cell receptor beta chains from one sample sequenced in a study of T cell responses to AZD1222 COVID-19 vaccine. Sequencing was performed with immunoSEQ multiplex PCR; in TCRdb, only in-frame clones are kept and a portion is missing. The repertoire holds 140,000 or so clones, with 70% to 90% as singletons. Sequenced material: peripheral blood, taken on day 0 of AZD1222 vaccination. These receptors were obtained from an adult in good health.

J is TRBJ2-1 and V is TRBV5-1, with D possibly matching TRBD2 (5 bases). The CDR3 is made up of 16 amino acids. Germline values: CDR1 SGHRS, CDR2 YFSETQ. V was cut by 3 bases and J by 8 bases, with 21 bases left in between. CDR3 in DNA: TGCGCCAGCAGCTCCCAACAAGGGAGAATGGGCGATGAGCAGTTCTTC. Translated: CASSSQQGRMGDEQFF.

The CDR3 sequence is CASSQETGSGMNTEAFF. The CDR3, as DNA: TGTGCCAGCAGCCAAGAAACAGGGAGTGGGATGAACACTGAAGCTTTCTTT. The gene calls are TRBV4-2 and TRBJ1-1, with D tentatively TRBD1 (6 bases). Germline-derived CDR1 and CDR2 are LGHNA and YNFKEQ. This CDR3 contains 17 residues. V gave up 0 bases and J gave up 0 bases, with 14 bases separating them.

This clone occurred a few times. The J gene is TRBJ1-6, the V gene TRBV5-4, with D perhaps TRBD1 (5 bases). The CDR3 is 14 residues long. Germline CDR1 reads SGHNT; CDR2 reads YYREEE (reference sequence). With 4 bases removed from V and 7 bases from J, the gap between germline ends came to 12 bases. The CDR3 nucleotides are TGTGCCAGCAGCACCGACGGGACCAATTCACCCCTCCACTTT. This sequence encodes CASSTDGTNSPLHF.

V usage is TRBV7-9 and J usage is TRBJ2-1, with 10 bases identical to TRBD2. There are 15 residues in the CDR3. In germline, CDR1 is SEHNR, CDR2 FQNEAQ (reference sequence). The trim removed 1 base at V and 8 bases at J, leaving 5 bases unmatched. CDR3 DNA: TGTGCCAGCAGCTTAGGTCTAGCGGGAGTTGATGAGCAGTTCTTC. Encoded protein: CASSLGLAGVDEQFF.

This chain connects TRBV6-2 or TRBV6-3 to TRBJ1-1; TRBD1 agrees at 7 bases. Germline trimming cut 5 bases from V and 10 bases from J; bases unmatched to any gene: 13. CDR1 and CDR2 from the germline V gene are MNHEY and SVGEGT. This CDR3 has 14 residues. CDR3 sequence reads: CASSDRAEGFGAFF. DNA of the CDR3: TGTGCCAGCAGTGACAGGGCGGAAGGATTCGGAGCTTTCTTT.

V and J are TRBV9 and TRBJ2-3, with D perhaps given as TRBD1 or TRBD2 (5 bases each). The CDR3 length is 16 residues. CDR1 SGDLS and CDR2 YYNGEE come from the germline V gene. V dropped 0 bases and J dropped 8 bases, with 19 bases sitting between them. The CDR3 region is CASSVVPGAASATQYF. CDR3 in DNA: TGTGCCAGCAGCGTAGTACCCGGGGCCGCTTCCGCTACGCAGTATTTT.

This sequence joins TRBV27 and TRBJ2-5; D not resolved. Germline values: CDR1 MNHEY, CDR2 SMNVEV (reference sequence). V lost 1 base and J lost 0, with 9 bases in between. The CDR3 covers 15 residues. The DNA for the CDR3 is TGTGCCAGCAGTTTATACCGAGGATACCAAGAGACCCAGTACTTC. The encoded protein is CASSLYRGYQETQYF.

This clone was counted only a few times. It is unclear where the CDR3 begins or ends on the DNA, so no DNA is shown, and the CDR3 is as TCRdb lists it. The chain is built from TRBV6-2 or TRBV6-3 and TRBJ2-4; the table's D call, TRBD2, was not checked against the DNA. The CDR3 is made up of 14 amino acids, end residues included. Germline lookup yields CDR1 MNHEY and CDR2 SVGEGT. The CDR3 reads CASSYFAGGAQANF.

The chain joins TRBV5-1 to TRBJ2-1, with unresolved D. Trimming stripped 0 bases from V and 5 bases from J, with 21 bases between. The CDR3 loop spans 18 amino acids. Germline V CDR1 and CDR2: SGHRS, YFSETQ. The CDR3 DNA is TGCGCCAGCAGCTTGGCCTTAGGTCCGCTGGGCGTCGACAATGAGCAGTTCTTC. Translating it yields CASSLALGPLGVDNEQFF. Complete variable domain (other parts from reference TRBV5-1 and TRBJ2-1): KAGVTQTPRYLIKTRGQQVTLSCSPISGHRSVSWYQQTPGQGLQFLFEYFSETQRNKGNFPGRFSGRQFSNSRSEMNVSTLELGDSALYLCASSLALGPLGVDNEQFFGPGTRLTVL.

The chain's CDR3 is CASSVEGTGEPYGYTF. The CDR3 coding sequence is TGTGCCAGCAGCGTAGAAGGGACAGGGGAGCCTTATGGCTACACCTTC. The chain uses TRBV9 and TRBJ1-2; 10 bases fit TRBD1. The germline gives CDR1 SGDLS, CDR2 YYNGEE. With V trimmed by 0 bases and J by 5 bases, 7 bases remained unmatched. The CDR3 is made up of 16 amino acids.

The J gene is TRBJ2-3, the V gene TRBV7-9; no clear D gene. CDR3 size: 14 residues. Germline V gene sequence: CDR1 SEHNR, CDR2 FQNEAQ (reference sequence). V lost 5 bases and J lost 1, with 10 bases in between. The CDR3 spells CASSQDGGTDTQYF. CDR3 nucleotide sequence: TGTGCCAGCAGCCAAGACGGCGGCACAGATACGCAGTATTTT.

V usage is TRBV7-3 and J usage is TRBJ1-1, with TRBD1 matching over 7 bases. The ends lost 5 bases at V and 8 bases at J; junction bases unmatched: 8. The CDR3 spans 13 residues. CDR1 is SGHTA, CDR2 FQGTGA, per germline. The CDR3 nucleotides read TGTGCCAGCAGCCCGGGACAGCCCTCCGAAGCTTTCTTT. This gives the protein CASSPGQPSEAFF.